The clone carrying this TCR beta chain was detected many times. Its antigen is undetermined. Busulfan-fludarabine conditioning, marrow transplant, and cyclophosphamide on days +3 and +4 were administered. The sample originates from a study of T cells after posttransplantation cyclophosphamide. Notes on the study in general: Donor-recipient repertoire similarity was low at 1-2 months, rising over year one. TRB clonality was highly associated with recipient CMV seropositivity and reactivation. Skin or GI-infiltrating T cells shared few TRB sequences with blood.

The CDR3 totals 15 residues. Germline assignment: CDR1 MDHEN and CDR2 SYDVKM. The junction had 7 bases not matched to a gene; V was cut back by 3 bases and J by 5 bases. Assay used: immunoSEQ multiplex PCR; TCRdb lists only in-frame clones, some missing. Sampling found around 7,700 clones, none seen once. The rearrangement uses TRBV28 and TRBJ2-7; TRBD2 matches at 10 bases. The sequence derives from an older female patient who received an allogeneic stem cell transplant from an unrelated donor, was CMV-positive, and had acute GVHD only. Part of the T cells may come from the graft donor. The source material was PBMCs, sampled nearly 95 days after allogeneic stem cell transplant with posttransplant cyclophosphamide. The CDR3 loop is CASSFLLAGEHEQYF. CDR3 DNA: TGTGCCAGCAGTTTTCTCCTAGCGGGGGAACACGAGCAGTACTTC.